This T cell receptor beta chain was captured by sequencing in a study of T cell changes during pregnancy in multiple sclerosis. Here immunoSEQ multiplex PCR was the method, and the copy in TCRdb shows in-frame clones only, minus some. The sample records 30,000 to 35,000 clones, 90% being singletons. Sample: CD8+ T cells from peripheral blood mononuclear cells, taken after pregnancy. The TCR sequence derives from a female donor with multiple sclerosis, enrolled in a pregnancy study.

As DNA, the CDR3 is TGTGCCAGCAGCTCGGACAGGACTAGCGGGGGGGCGGGTGGCACAGATACGCAGTATTTT. This codes for CASSSDRTSGGAGGTDTQYF. The gene calls are TRBV7-8 and TRBJ2-3, with 15 bases fitting TRBD2. Trimming at V came to 4 bases and at J to 1 base, leaving 12 bases not matched to a gene. Germline V gives CDR1 SGHVS, CDR2 FQNEAQ. The CDR3 extends over 20 amino acids.